This T cell receptor (beta chain) was documented in a study of blood T cell repertoires in COVID-19. Study information: Specimens from acute and convalescent COVID-19 originated in the United States, Italy and Spain. PBMCs, B-cell-depleted T cells, or T cells provided the cDNA or gDNA that made up the material.

Clones were read by immunoSEQ multiplex PCR, and TCRdb kept only the in-frame ones, dropping some. The sample lists roughly 80,000 clones; 82% were seen once. The specimen was peripheral blood. The clonotype comes from a human donor in a cohort sampled during active COVID-19.

For the CDR3, the DNA is TGTGCCAGTAGTCCGACAGGGTATCACACTGAAGCTTTCTTT. Protein: CASSPTGYHTEAFF. The V gene is TRBV19, the J gene TRBJ1-1; 7 bases match TRBD1. V shed 5 bases and J 3 bases; nucleotides not matched to a gene: 6. Germline CDR1 and CDR2: LNHDA and SQIVND (reference sequence). The CDR3 contains 14 residues.